This paragraph covers one TCR beta chain sequence. No antigen is known for it. PCR amplification relied on 60 Vbeta primers (plus 13 Jbeta primers). Sequencing used immunoSEQ multiplex PCR; TCRdb keeps in-frame clones, though not all of them. Of about 140,000 clones listed, 70% to 85% are singletons. These donors counted as nominally healthy when sampled, but unrecorded immune exposures were likely. The germline CDR1 and CDR2 sequences are SGHTA and FQGNSA. The CDR3 is 12 amino acids. Deletions cut 3 bases from V and 4 bases from J, with 4 bases between. This sample is drawn from a study of cytomegalovirus exposure and HLA in healthy donors. Broader study findings: Reported findings show TCR beta sequences accurately forecast HLA-A and HLA-B alleles in most subjects. In an earlier analysis, most TCR beta V segments were productive about 87% or about 30% of the time. Later genetic work tied a missense DCLRE1C variant to beta-chain V and J trimming.

Sequencing was carried out using PBMCs. This sequence was found in a man between 35 and 55 years old in good health and CMV-seronegative. The chain has TRBV7-2 and TRBJ2-1; no firm D call. DNA for the CDR3: TGTGCCAGCAGCTTCGTATACAATGAGCAGTTCTTC. Residues: CASSFVYNEQFF.